Presented here are 29 T cell receptor beta chains from one specimen sequenced in a study of shared clonotypes between healthy human individuals. Positive CCR7 selection of CD45RO-negative cells yielded the naive CD8 cells, and terminally differentiated effector memory CD45RA+ cells were excluded. Method: immunoSEQ multiplex PCR; TCRdb's copy keeps in-frame clones and lacks some. The sample has around 2.1 million clones, just over 90% seen once. Sequencing was carried out using naive CD8+ T cells from PBMCs. These receptors were obtained from a young man in good health. Some clones in this sample may be carry-over from other donors' samples.

This chain uses TRBV7-9 with TRBJ2-7; D gene uncertain. The CDR3 is 14 amino acids. Trimming removed 5 bases at V and 2 bases at J, with 13 bases between. Germline lookup yields CDR1 SEHNR and CDR2 FQNEAQ (reference sequence). This chain's CDR3 is CASSPLGTPYEQYF. CDR3 DNA: TGTGCCAGCAGCCCCCTGGGCACTCCCTACGAGCAGTACTTC.

The genes are TRBV4-2 and TRBJ1-3; no definite D call. There are 17 residues in the CDR3. V was clipped by 3 bases and J by 0 bases, with 15 bases between them. The germline gives CDR1 LGHNA, CDR2 YNFKEQ. CDR3 region: CASSHSSPRSSGNTIYF. DNA for the CDR3: TGTGCCAGCAGCCATTCAAGTCCGAGAAGCTCTGGAAACACCATATATTTT.

This clone was recorded once. The chain is built from TRBV27 and TRBJ1-1; 7 nucleotides line up with TRBD1. Per germline, CDR1 MNHEY and CDR2 SMNVEV (reference sequence). V shed 5 bases, J shed 0 bases, and the junction held 9 bases outside the gene matches. This CDR3 is 16 amino acids long. This CDR3 is CASSLRGALMNTEAFF. CDR3 in DNA: TGTGCCAGCAGTCTCAGGGGGGCGCTAATGAACACTGAAGCTTTCTTT.

The chain combines TRBV27 with TRBJ1-1, with TRBD1 identical over 8 bases. V dropped 5 bases and J dropped 1; count of bases not matched to a gene: 6. The CDR3 length is 15 residues. Germline lookup yields CDR1 MNHEY and CDR2 SMNVEV (reference sequence). CDR3 nucleotide sequence: TGTGCCAGCAGTGTGACAGGGGTAGGGAACACTGAAGCTTTCTTT. Translation gives CASSVTGVGNTEAFF.

J is TRBJ1-5 and V is TRBV28, with D uncertain. Per germline, CDR1 MDHEN and CDR2 SYDVKM. The V gene lost 10 bases and the J gene lost 2 bases, with 15 bases spanning the gap. This CDR3 comprises 14 residues. CDR3 in DNA: TGTGCCACCCAACCGGACCTGGGCAATCAGCCCCAGCATTTT. The encoded protein is CATQPDLGNQPQHF.

This clone occurred once. The chain is built from TRBV7-9 and TRBJ2-1; perhaps TRBD1 as D (6 bases). Germline lookup yields CDR1 SEHNR and CDR2 FQNEAQ (reference sequence). This CDR3 region has 15 residues. Trimming cost V 6 bases and J 2 bases, with 14 bases left between them. CDR3 residues: CASRQTGAAYNEQFF. The CDR3 DNA follows: TGTGCCAGCAGGCAGACAGGAGCCGCCTACAATGAGCAGTTCTTC. Looking up the rest from reference TRBV7-9 and TRBJ2-1 gives the full variable domain: DTGVSQNPRHKITKRGQNVTFRCDPISEHNRLYWYRQTLGQGPEFLTYFQNEAQLEKSRLLSDRFSAERPKGSFSTLEIQRTEQGDSAMYLCASRQTGAAYNEQFFGPGTRLTVL.

On this clone: The same CDR3 arises from other DNA sequences in this sample as well. The V call is TRBV11-3, the J call TRBJ2-1; 13 bases align to TRBD2. The junction had 8 bases not matched to a gene; V was cut back by 5 bases and J by 7 bases. Germline V gene data show CDR1 as SGHNT and CDR2 as YENEEA. The CDR3 loop spans 16 amino acids. CDR3 sequence (DNA): TGTGCCAGCAGCCCACGGACTAGCGGGAGTTGGAATGAGCAGTTCTTC. Its translation is CASSPRTSGSWNEQFF.

A remark on this clone: In the same sample, other DNA sequences code for this CDR3. This chain joins TRBV28 and TRBJ2-5; D call uncertain. V dropped 6 bases and J dropped 1 base, with 6 bases sitting between them. The CDR3 contains 12 residues. Germline V gene data show CDR1 as MDHEN and CDR2 as SYDVKM. CDR3 bases: TGTGCCAGCAGGGGGTTCCAAGAGACCCAGTACTTC. This sequence encodes CASRGFQETQYF.

CDR3 DNA sequence: TGCGCCAGCAGTGAGTCGGGGACTGTACTATACAATGAGCAGTTCTTC. This codes for CASSESGTVLYNEQFF. J is TRBJ2-1 and V is TRBV10-1; tentatively, D is TRBD2 (6 bases). Deletions cut 0 bases from V and 4 bases from J, with 13 bases between. The CDR3 is 16 residues long. The germline V gene has CDR1 WNHNN and CDR2 SYGVQD (reference sequence).

The V gene is TRBV30, the J gene TRBJ2-1; D uncertain. V lost 2 bases and J lost 6, with 8 bases in between. The CDR3 covers 12 residues. Germline V lookup: CDR1 GTSNPN, CDR2 SVGIG (reference sequence). CDR3 nucleotides: TGTGCCTGGAGTCCCACCCTCAATGAGCAGTTCTTC. Translating it yields CAWSPTLNEQFF.

Comments on this clone: In the same sample, other DNA sequences code for this CDR3. The genes are TRBV18 and TRBJ2-7; D call uncertain. Germline CDR1 and CDR2: KGHSH and LQKENI. The germline V and J ends were trimmed by 3 bases and 1 base, with 7 bases remaining between them. This CDR3 is built from 13 residues. Written as DNA, the CDR3 is TGTGCCAGCTCACCCCCCGAATCCTACGAGCAGTACTTC. It encodes CASSPPESYEQYF.

The chain recombines TRBV27 with TRBJ1-2; no clear D. The CDR3 contains 13 residues. V shed 4 bases and J shed 4 bases, with 10 bases lying between them. CDR1 is MNHEY and CDR2 is SMNVEV in the germline V gene (reference sequence). CDR3 nucleotides: TGTGCCAGCAGTTCTAAGGGTGGCTATGGCTACACCTTC. It translates to CASSSKGGYGYTF.

For this clone: Additional DNA sequences in this sample encode the identical CDR3. The chain links TRBV5-6 to TRBJ2-7; D is perhaps TRBD2 (6 bases). This CDR3 contains 13 residues. Trimming stripped 0 bases from V and 2 bases from J, with 6 bases between. The germline gives CDR1 SGHDT, CDR2 YYEEEE. CDR3 bases: TGTGCCAGCAGCTTGGGGGAGGCCTACGAGCAGTACTTC. Amino acids: CASSLGEAYEQYF. The complete variable domain, with remaining parts taken from reference TRBV5-6 and TRBJ2-7, reads DAGVTQSPTHLIKTRGQQVTLRCSPKSGHDTVSWYQQALGQGPQFIFQYYEEEERQRGNFPDRFSGHQFPNYSSELNVNALLLGDSALYLCASSLGEAYEQYFGPGTRLTVT.

Comments on this clone: Distinct nucleotide sequences in the sample also encode this CDR3. This chain uses TRBV5-1 with TRBJ1-4; a possible D gene is TRBD1 (6 bases). Germline V gene sequence: CDR1 SGHRS, CDR2 YFSETQ. Trimming took off 0 bases at V and 7 bases at J, with 13 bases between the two ends. The CDR3 spans 15 residues. The CDR3 is CASSLEGGLGEKLFF. The CDR3 bases are TGCGCCAGCAGCTTGGAAGGGGGGCTGGGTGAAAAACTGTTTTTT.

The chain links TRBV29-1 to TRBJ1-2, with D hard to call. Germline loops: CDR1 SQVTM, CDR2 ANQGSEA. V shed 6 bases and J shed 6 bases, with 17 bases lying between them. The CDR3 is made up of 13 amino acids. DNA of the CDR3: TGCAGCGTCCGACTAGGGAAAATCAATGGCTACACCTTC. Encoded protein: CSVRLGKINGYTF.

The chain recombines TRBV13 with TRBJ2-4, with 8 bases lining up with TRBD2. Germline CDR1 reads PRHDT; CDR2 reads FYEKMQ (reference sequence). The CDR3 sequence is 14 residues long. Trimming at V came to 3 bases and at J to 9 bases, leaving 7 bases not matched to a gene. CDR3 sequence reads: CASSFKRELGIQYF. The CDR3 coding sequence is TGTGCCAGCAGCTTCAAGCGGGAGTTGGGCATTCAGTACTTC.

This chain joins TRBV18 and TRBJ2-5; the D gene is possibly TRBD1 (6 bases). Germline CDR1 reads KGHSH; CDR2 reads LQKENI. This CDR3 has 13 amino acids. Trimming took off 0 bases at V and 5 bases at J, with 7 bases between the two ends. CDR3 in amino acids: CASSPPRGETQYF. Written as DNA, the CDR3 is TGTGCCAGCTCACCACCGAGGGGGGAGACCCAGTACTTC.

This chain links TRBV6-5 with TRBJ1-4; unclear D gene. Looked up from germline, CDR1 is MNHEY and CDR2 is SVGAGI. This CDR3 is built from 14 residues. Here the CDR3 DNA reads TGTGCTACCCATGGAGATTCGGGAGATGAAAAACTGTTTTTT. This gives the protein CATHGDSGDEKLFF.

This chain uses TRBV7-9 with TRBJ1-1; D gene unclear. CDR1 SEHNR and CDR2 FQNEAQ come from the germline V gene (reference sequence). This CDR3 has 13 residues. Trimming took 5 bases from V and 3 from J, leaving 10 bases between them. In DNA, the CDR3 is TGTGCCAGCAGCCCCCCGCTCCACACTGAAGCTTTCTTT. This gives the protein CASSPPLHTEAFF.

J is TRBJ2-5 and V is TRBV27; perhaps TRBD2 as D (7 bases). Looked up from germline, CDR1 is MNHEY and CDR2 is SMNVEV (reference sequence). The CDR3 spans 15 residues. The V end lost 2 bases, the J end lost 4 bases, and 14 bases lay between the germline ends. The CDR3 loop reads CASSLIGGRGETQYF. DNA of the CDR3: TGTGCCAGCAGTTTAATCGGGGGGCGGGGAGAGACCCAGTACTTC.

The chain recombines TRBV19 with TRBJ2-7, with 12 positions matching TRBD1. The CDR3 runs 14 residues. CDR1 LNHDA and CDR2 SQIVND come from the germline V gene (reference sequence). After removal of 6 bases from V and 6 bases from J, the junction contained 6 bases not matched to a gene. Here the CDR3 reads CASRTGQGAVEQYF. CDR3 DNA sequence: TGTGCCAGTAGGACGGGACAGGGGGCAGTCGAGCAGTACTTC.

The chain carries TRBV4-3 and TRBJ2-7; no definite D call. Germline V gene lookup returns CDR1 LGHNA and CDR2 YSLEER. This CDR3 spans 16 amino acids. V was cut by 0 bases and J by 5 bases, with 17 bases left in between. CDR3 sequence: CASSQDRTGLPHEQYF. The CDR3 coding sequence is TGCGCCAGCAGCCAAGATCGGACCGGGCTCCCACACGAGCAGTACTTC.

J is TRBJ2-1 and V is TRBV7-9; D ambiguous. V was shortened by 3 bases and J by 3 bases, with 15 bases between the two germline ends. From germline, CDR1 is SEHNR and CDR2 FQNEAQ (reference sequence). The length of the CDR3 is 16 residues. This CDR3 reads CASSFGRGSLYNEQFF. CDR3 nucleotide sequence: TGTGCCAGCAGCTTTGGACGCGGTTCCCTCTACAATGAGCAGTTCTTC.

This chain uses TRBV11-2 with TRBJ2-1; 9 nucleotides agree with TRBD2. With V trimmed by 1 base and J by 7 bases, 8 bases remained unmatched. The CDR3 has 16 residues. CDR1 is SGHAT, CDR2 FQNNGV, per germline. The CDR3 is CASSLVGGRAGNEQFF. The CDR3 coding sequence is TGTGCCAGCAGCTTAGTAGGCGGGAGGGCCGGGAATGAGCAGTTCTTC.

CDR3 protein: CASSGSGAAGELFF. The CDR3 DNA reads as TGTGCCAGCAGCGGTAGCGGTGCCGCCGGGGAGCTGTTTTTT. This rearrangement joins TRBV5-6 to TRBJ2-2; D possibly corresponds to TRBD2 (6 bases). The germline V gene encodes CDR1 SGHDT and CDR2 YYEEEE. The germline V and J ends were trimmed by 4 bases and 6 bases, with 13 bases remaining between them. The CDR3 covers 14 residues.

About this clone: This CDR3 is also generated by other DNA sequences in the sample. V and J are TRBV27 and TRBJ1-1, with TRBD1 as a possible D gene (5 bases). Trimming stripped 3 bases from V and 8 bases from J, with 7 bases between. The CDR3 has 11 residues. Germline assignment: CDR1 MNHEY and CDR2 SMNVEV (reference sequence). CDR3 amino acids: CASSFAGEAFF. The CDR3 nucleotides are TGTGCCAGCAGTTTCGCAGGGGAAGCTTTCTTT.

This sequence joins TRBV6-5 and TRBJ2-7; TRBD1 is a possible D gene (5 bases). Trimming cost V 2 bases and J 3 bases, with 11 bases left between them. Per the germline V gene, CDR1 is MNHEY and CDR2 is SVGAGI. CDR3 length equals 14 residues. CDR3 residues: CASSYLLDNYEQYF. DNA of the CDR3: TGTGCCAGCAGTTACCTACTGGACAACTACGAGCAGTACTTC.

The V call is TRBV7-9, the J call TRBJ2-6; 12 bases are a match to TRBD1. CDR3 length equals 18 residues. Trimming cost V 4 bases and J 2 bases; bases outside gene matches: 6. CDR1 SEHNR and CDR2 FQNEAQ come from the germline V gene (reference sequence). In DNA, the CDR3 is TGTGCCAGCAGCTATACCGGGACAGGGGGCCCTGGGGCCAACGTCCTGACTTTC. This sequence encodes CASSYTGTGGPGANVLTF.

With respect to this clone: Different DNA sequences within this sample yield the same CDR3. The gene calls are TRBV9 and TRBJ2-7, with D uncertain. Looked up from germline, CDR1 is SGDLS and CDR2 is YYNGEE. The CDR3 consists of 14 residues. V was cut by 0 bases and J by 2 bases, with 9 bases left in between. The CDR3 DNA is TGTGCCAGCAGCGTAGGAGCCGAAGCCTACGAGCAGTACTTC. Translated: CASSVGAEAYEQYF.